Shown below are 28 T cell receptor beta chains from a single sample sequenced in a study of CD8+ T cells in alopecia areata. The authors extracted RNA and reverse transcribed it into cDNA as the sequencing template. Profiled with immunoSEQ multiplex PCR; TCRdb holds only in-frame clones, not every one. Among 200,000 to 250,000 clones, more than 60% were seen once, and the ten largest hold roughly 1.2%. Stated treatment: oral pan-JAK inhibitor, 5-10 mg twice daily. This material consisted of CD4+ T cells sorted from blood, taken around week 44, from a patient treated with tofacitinib. These receptors were collected from a human donor with alopecia areata.

The chain has TRBV11-2 and TRBJ1-1; D perhaps matches TRBD1 (5 bases). The CDR3 covers 13 residues. From germline, CDR1 is SGHAT and CDR2 FQNNGV. Trimming cost V 5 bases and J 6 bases, with 13 bases left between them. CDR3 coding DNA: TGTGCCAGCAGCCCTCAGGGTGGCTCTGAAGCTTTCTTT. It is translated as CASSPQGGSEAFF.

The CDR3 nucleotides are TGCAGCGTTGGACCCACAGGGGGATTCTTTGAGACCCAGTACTTC. Protein sequence: CSVGPTGGFFETQYF. V is TRBV29-1 and J is TRBJ2-5; 8 nucleotides line up with TRBD1. Germline values: CDR1 SQVTM, CDR2 ANQGSEA. The CDR3 covers 15 residues. With V trimmed by 4 bases and J by 5 bases, 12 bases remained unmatched. The whole variable domain, filled in from reference TRBV29-1 and TRBJ2-5, reads SAVISQKPSRDICQRGTSLTIQCQVDSQVTMMFWYRQQPGQSLTLIATANQGSEATYESGFVIDKFPISRPNLTFSTLTVSNMSPEDSSIYLCSVGPTGGFFETQYFGPGTRLLVL.

This sequence joins TRBV19 and TRBJ1-6; D not certain. Germline V lookup: CDR1 LNHDA, CDR2 SQIVND (reference sequence). The CDR3 contains 12 residues. V lost 3 bases and J lost 8, with 5 bases in between. CDR3 in DNA: TGTGCCAGTAGTATCGGTCATTCACCCCTCCACTTT. This codes for CASSIGHSPLHF.

The chain recombines TRBV30 with TRBJ1-2, with 7 nucleotides matching TRBD1. The CDR3 runs 15 residues. V dropped 6 bases and J dropped 4; count of bases not matched to a gene: 14. The germline CDR1 and CDR2 sequences are GTSNPN and SVGIG (reference sequence). The CDR3 nucleotides read TGTGCCTGCCGACAGGGCGCCATCCAAATCTATGGCTACACCTTC. Its translation is CACRQGAIQIYGYTF.

The gene calls are TRBV5-1 and TRBJ2-3; 7 positions agree with TRBD1. The CDR3 has 15 residues. Germline V gives CDR1 SGHRS, CDR2 YFSETQ. V dropped 1 base and J dropped 1; count of bases not matched to a gene: 3. CDR3 DNA sequence: TGCGCCAGCAGCTTGAAAGGGGGCGGCACAGATACGCAGTATTTT. Translation: CASSLKGGGTDTQYF.

This clone was observed a handful of times. The chain employs TRBV29-1 and TRBJ2-1; 11 nucleotides align to TRBD1. CDR1 SQVTM and CDR2 ANQGSEA come from the germline V gene. Trimming at V came to 6 bases and at J to 5 bases, leaving 9 bases not matched to a gene. The CDR3 covers 15 residues. In DNA, the CDR3 is TGCAGCGTAACAAAGGGACAGGGGGTTAACAATGAGCAGTTCTTC. Translation: CSVTKGQGVNNEQFF.

This sequence joins TRBV2 and TRBJ2-1, with D uncertain. V was clipped by 10 bases and J by 7 bases, with 11 bases between them. This CDR3 region has 11 residues. Germline CDR1 is SNHLY and CDR2 is FYNNEI. The CDR3 DNA reads as TGTGCCACCACACCCGGGAATGAGCAGTTCTTC. Translated: CATTPGNEQFF.

The chain combines TRBV27 with TRBJ2-5; unclear D gene. Germline assignment: CDR1 MNHEY and CDR2 SMNVEV (reference sequence). V was cut by 2 bases and J by 5 bases, with 21 bases left in between. The CDR3 loop spans 17 amino acids. The CDR3 coding sequence is TGTGCCAGCAGTTTACATTCGGAACCTACCCCCGGGGAGACCCAGTACTTC. It translates to CASSLHSEPTPGETQYF.

The chain is built from TRBV6-1 and TRBJ2-3; no reliable D call. V lost 7 bases, J lost 9 bases, and 20 bases lay in between. In germline, CDR1 is MNHNS, CDR2 SASEGT. The CDR3 runs to 14 residues. The CDR3 DNA reads TGTGCCAGCACTCCTCGCGGATCGGGTGGCACGCAGTATTTT. This sequence encodes CASTPRGSGGTQYF.

This clone came up a few times. This chain connects TRBV11-2 to TRBJ2-5; the match to TRBD2 covers 9 bases. V trimming: 5 bases; J trimming: 5 bases; junction bases outside the gene matches: 15. CDR3 length: 17 residues. CDR1 and CDR2 from the germline V gene are SGHAT and FQNNGV. The CDR3 bases are TGTGCCAGCAGCGCCATTAGAACTAGCGGGTACTTGGAGACCCAGTACTTC. Protein sequence: CASSAIRTSGYLETQYF.

The V gene is TRBV30, the J gene TRBJ2-2; D unclear. This CDR3 comprises 13 residues. Germline loops: CDR1 GTSNPN, CDR2 SVGIG (reference sequence). V lost 3 bases to trimming and J lost 7 bases, with 12 bases between them. CDR3 in DNA: TGTGCCTGGAGCCTTGGAATTGTCGGGGAGCTGTTTTTT. As protein: CAWSLGIVGELFF.

The chain links TRBV2 to TRBJ2-5; the D gene is possibly TRBD2 (5 bases). The ends were cut back, 9 bases at V and 1 base at J, with 12 bases in the middle. The CDR3 runs to 13 residues. The germline V gene encodes CDR1 SNHLY and CDR2 FYNNEI. The CDR3 DNA reads TGTGCCAGTAAGAGAGGGTTCCAAGAGACCCAGTACTTC. Amino acids: CASKRGFQETQYF.

This clone has just a few counts. CDR3: CASSRDRVDGGELFF. CDR3 sequence (DNA): TGTGCCAGCAGCCGCGACAGGGTGGATGGCGGGGAGCTGTTTTTT. J is TRBJ2-2 and V is TRBV7-2, with 7 bases identical to TRBD1. Germline trimming cut 5 bases from V and 7 bases from J; bases unmatched to any gene: 10. The CDR3 is 15 amino acids. CDR1 and CDR2 from the germline V gene are SGHTA and FQGNSA.

Only a few counts were recorded for this clone. At one end, the junction sequence differs from germline, possibly due to a read error. The chain couples TRBV6-1 to TRBJ2-7; D unresolved. CDR3 length equals 11 residues. CDR1 MNHNS and CDR2 SASEGT come from the germline V gene. The CDR3 DNA reads TGCCTGACGTATAGGATCTACGAGCAGTACTTC. Protein sequence: CLTYRIYEQYF.

The rearrangement links TRBV29-1 to TRBJ1-2, with D uncertain. Germline CDR1 reads SQVTM; CDR2 reads ANQGSEA. The CDR3 covers 11 residues. V gave up 7 bases and J gave up 6 bases, with 12 bases separating them. Here the CDR3 reads CSASDGNGYTF. CDR3 nucleotides: TGCAGCGCCTCGGACGGCAATGGCTACACCTTC.

This chain joins TRBV14 and TRBJ2-2, with D possibly matching TRBD1 (6 bases). V was clipped by 0 bases and J by 1 base, with 15 bases between them. The CDR3 is 18 residues long. Germline CDR1 reads SGHDN; CDR2 reads FVKESK. The CDR3 nucleotides read TGTGCCAGCAGCCAAGAAAAGGCGATCAGGGGGAACACCGGGGAGCTGTTTTTT. The encoded protein is CASSQEKAIRGNTGELFF.

The chain employs TRBV14 and TRBJ1-2; the D gene is possibly TRBD1 (5 bases). Germline CDR1 SGHDN, CDR2 FVKESK. This CDR3 is built from 13 residues. Trimming took 1 base from V and 6 from J, leaving 9 bases between them. Here the CDR3 DNA reads TGTGCCAGCAGCCAAGTGAGGGGAAATGGCTACACCTTC. Protein: CASSQVRGNGYTF.

This chain joins TRBV7-2 and TRBJ2-7, with a tentative D call TRBD1 (6 bases). Trimming pared 4 bases from V and 5 bases from J, leaving 12 bases between. The germline V gene encodes CDR1 SGHTA and CDR2 FQGNSA. This CDR3 is built from 13 residues. CDR3 region: CASSSTDRNEQYF. The CDR3 region has the DNA TGTGCCAGCAGCTCCACCGACAGGAACGAGCAGTACTTC.

This chain uses TRBV5-1 with TRBJ2-5; 10 bases line up with TRBD2. This CDR3 is 15 amino acids long. V lost 2 bases to trimming and J lost 5 bases; unmatched junction nucleotides: 6. From germline, CDR1 is SGHRS and CDR2 YFSETQ. The CDR3 sequence: CASSFSGTSEETQYF. The CDR3 nucleotides read TGCGCCAGCAGCTTTTCCGGGACTAGCGAGGAGACCCAGTACTTC.

This clone was seen only a few times. The V call is TRBV9, the J call TRBJ1-1, with 8 nucleotides matching TRBD1. The CDR3 runs to 15 residues. The V segment lost 0 bases and the J segment 11 bases; nucleotides outside the gene matches: 12. The germline CDR1 and CDR2 sequences are SGDLS and YYNGEE. The CDR3 loop reads CASSVDGTGGVKAFF. CDR3 sequence (DNA): TGTGCCAGCAGCGTAGACGGGACAGGTGGAGTTAAGGCTTTCTTT. The entire variable domain, with the rest obtained from reference TRBV9 and TRBJ1-1, is as follows: DSGVTQTPKHLITATGQRVTLRCSPRSGDLSVYWYQQSLDQGLQFLIQYYNGEERAKGNILERFSAQQFPDLHSELNLSSLELGDSALYFCASSVDGTGGVKAFFGQGTRLTVV.

This clone was recorded a few times. This chain connects TRBV15 to TRBJ2-7; no clear D gene. Trimming left V 0 bases short and J 4 bases short, with 10 bases between. Per the germline V gene, CDR1 is LNHNV and CDR2 is YYDKDF (reference sequence). There are 14 residues in the CDR3. The CDR3 sequence: CATSRDKGIYEQYF. The CDR3 bases are TGTGCCACCAGCAGAGATAAGGGCATTTACGAGCAGTACTTC.

The chain employs TRBV29-1 and TRBJ1-2; 7 bases are a match to TRBD1. The CDR3 has 15 residues. Trimming cost V 1 base and J 3 bases; bases outside gene matches: 8. The V gene's germline CDR1 is SQVTM and CDR2 ANQGSEA. The CDR3 here is CSVEARDSKDYGYTF. The CDR3 DNA follows: TGCAGCGTTGAAGCCCGGGACAGCAAGGACTATGGCTACACCTTC. Drawing the rest from reference TRBV29-1 and TRBJ1-2, the complete variable domain is SAVISQKPSRDICQRGTSLTIQCQVDSQVTMMFWYRQQPGQSLTLIATANQGSEATYESGFVIDKFPISRPNLTFSTLTVSNMSPEDSSIYLCSVEARDSKDYGYTFGSGTRLTVV.

V is TRBV29-1 and J is TRBJ2-4; TRBD1 is a possible D gene (6 bases). CDR1 is SQVTM, CDR2 ANQGSEA, per germline. Trimming shortened V by 5 bases and J by 5 bases, and 10 bases separated the two germline ends. CDR3 length: 12 amino acids. CDR3 residues: CSVFGGENIQYF. In DNA, the CDR3 is TGCAGCGTTTTTGGGGGCGAAAACATTCAGTACTTC.

The chain recombines TRBV30 with TRBJ1-6; D perhaps matches TRBD1 (5 bases). Trimming cost V 1 base and J 10 bases, with 17 bases left between them. The CDR3 contains 15 residues. Germline CDR1 reads GTSNPN; CDR2 reads SVGIG (reference sequence). CDR3 DNA sequence: TGTGCCTGGAGTGATCTACGAACAGGTTCATCACCCCTCCACTTT. Translation gives CAWSDLRTGSSPLHF.

The chain couples TRBV30 to TRBJ1-1, with D unclear. This CDR3 is built from 11 residues. CDR1 and CDR2 from the germline V gene are GTSNPN and SVGIG (reference sequence). For the CDR3, the DNA is TGTGCTACAAACTTCAACACTGAAGCTTTCTTT. Protein product: CATNFNTEAFF.

V usage is TRBV5-1 and J usage is TRBJ1-6; D perhaps matches TRBD1 (5 bases). Germline CDR1 is SGHRS and CDR2 is YFSETQ. The CDR3 has 14 residues. V lost 7 bases and J 5 bases, leaving 13 bases between the germline ends. For the CDR3, the DNA is TGCGCCAGCTCCCTGGACAACGATAATTCACCCCTCCACTTT. This codes for CASSLDNDNSPLHF.

This chain uses TRBV2 with TRBJ2-7; TRBD1 agrees at 8 bases. Germline V gene data show CDR1 as SNHLY and CDR2 as FYNNEI. J gave up 3 bases and V 6 bases, and 4 bases lay outside the gene matches. The CDR3 is 13 residues long. CDR3 protein: CASSNGQGYEQYF. The CDR3 nucleotides read TGTGCCAGCAGCAACGGACAGGGCTACGAGCAGTACTTC.

The chain links TRBV5-4 to TRBJ2-3, with D possibly matching TRBD1 (5 bases). V lost 0 bases and J lost 3, with 11 bases in between. Germline values: CDR1 SGHNT, CDR2 YYREEE (reference sequence). The CDR3 contains 15 residues. DNA of the CDR3: TGTGCCAGCAGCTTGGAGAGCAGGGCGACAGATACGCAGTATTTT. It yields the protein CASSLESRATDTQYF.